Below, 12 T cell receptor beta chains from the same sample are listed, as sequenced in a study of yellow fever vaccine responses in identical twins. TCRdb re-analysed the RT-PCR reads in MiXCR, keeping a single row per CDR3 protein. The table shows fewer than 35,000 distinct CDR3 sequences, with 60% occurring only once. The sample was T cells from blood (PBMCs), unsorted or a sorted subset (not recorded which), taken before or after yellow fever vaccination (not recorded which). The receptors derive from a woman under 30 who received the yellow fever vaccine.

The table lists this clonotype with a few counts. The V and J genes are TRBV2 and TRBJ1-1; D remains ambiguous. Trimming shortened V by 4 bases and J by 10 bases, and 16 bases separated the two germline ends. CDR1 is SNHLY and CDR2 is FYNNEI in the germline V gene. This CDR3 spans 13 amino acids. CDR3 nucleotide sequence: TGTGCCAGCAGTGTGGGCGGTTCGGCTGGAGCTTTCTTT. As protein: CASSVGGSAGAFF.

The genes are TRBV6-1 and TRBJ2-7; D remains ambiguous. The V end was cut by 5 bases, the J end by 1 base, with 9 bases between. CDR1 and CDR2 from the germline V gene are MNHNS and SASEGT. The CDR3 extends over 13 amino acids. The CDR3 bases are TGTGCCAGCAGTCCAGCCGGATCCTACGAGCAGTACTTC. Protein product: CASSPAGSYEQYF.

The gene calls are TRBV13 and TRBJ1-3; a weak D match, TRBD1 (6 bases). CDR1 is PRHDT and CDR2 is FYEKMQ in the germline V gene (reference sequence). V was clipped by 5 bases and J by 0 bases, with 14 bases between them. The CDR3 length is 16 residues. The CDR3 bases are TGTGCCAGCAGCCCTCATCGGGACACCTCTGGAAACACCATATATTTT. Its translation: CASSPHRDTSGNTIYF.

The chain joins TRBV20-1 to TRBJ1-2; 8 nucleotides match TRBD1. The germline gives CDR1 DFQATT, CDR2 SNEGSKA (reference sequence). The CDR3 consists of 13 residues. The CDR3 is CRAAGTGNYGYTF. The DNA of the CDR3 is TGCAGAGCAGCCGGGACAGGCAACTATGGCTACACCTTC.

The gene calls are TRBV4-3 and TRBJ1-1; D uncertain. V was pared by 0 bases and J by 2 bases, with 10 bases between. This CDR3 has 15 residues. CDR1 and CDR2 (germline): LGHNA, YSLEER. The CDR3 protein is CASSQDLASNTEAFF. CDR3 sequence (DNA): TGCGCCAGCAGCCAAGATCTGGCGAGCAACACTGAAGCTTTCTTT.

This clonotype was observed a few times. The J gene is TRBJ2-1, the V gene TRBV7-2; D is perhaps TRBD2 (6 bases). Germline CDR1 SGHTA, CDR2 FQGNSA. V lost 1 base, J lost 3 bases, and 19 bases lay in between. The CDR3 runs to 18 residues. CDR3 DNA: TGTGCCAGCAGCTTAGTGCGTGATGGGACTCCTTACTACAATGAGCAGTTCTTC. It encodes CASSLVRDGTPYYNEQFF.

The chain has TRBV4-1 and TRBJ1-2; tentatively, D is TRBD1 (5 bases). The V end was cut by 0 bases, the J end by 1 base, with 12 bases between. In germline, CDR1 is MGHRA, CDR2 YSYEKL. This CDR3 region has 16 residues. The CDR3 sequence is CASSQEPRDFNYGYTF. CDR3 coding DNA: TGCGCCAGCAGCCAAGAACCCCGGGACTTTAACTATGGCTACACCTTC.

This clonotype was counted between two and nine times. The genes are TRBV6-4 and TRBJ1-2, with D perhaps TRBD1 (5 bases). The V gene lost 0 bases and the J gene lost 4 bases, with 6 bases spanning the gap. The CDR3 is 13 amino acids. CDR1 and CDR2 from the germline V gene are MRHNA and SNTAGT. The CDR3 loop reads CASSDSGGYGYTF. The CDR3 DNA sequence: TGTGCCAGCAGTGACTCCGGGGGCTATGGCTACACCTTC.

This chain links TRBV29-1 with TRBJ2-3; no firm D call. The germline CDR1 and CDR2 sequences are SQVTM and ANQGSEA. V lost 3 bases and J lost 2, with 12 bases in between. This CDR3 is built from 14 residues. The CDR3 here is CSVEADIPTDTQYF. The CDR3 bases are TGCAGCGTTGAGGCAGATATACCCACAGATACGCAGTATTTT.

CDR3 protein: CATSSYPGLNEQFF. DNA of the CDR3: TGTGCCACCAGCAGCTACCCAGGTCTCAATGAGCAGTTCTTC. The chain combines TRBV15 with TRBJ2-1; no clear D. The V end was cut by 3 bases, the J end by 6 bases, with 12 bases between. Germline CDR1 reads LNHNV; CDR2 reads YYDKDF (reference sequence). There are 14 residues in the CDR3.

This rearrangement joins TRBV6-1 to TRBJ2-7, with unresolved D. Per the germline V gene, CDR1 is MNHNS and CDR2 is SASEGT. V gave up 1 base and J gave up 2 bases, with 12 bases separating them. The CDR3 is 15 amino acids. The CDR3 nucleotides read TGTGCCAGCAGTGAAGAGTGGGTGGTTACCTACGAGCAGTACTTC. The encoded protein is CASSEEWVVTYEQYF.

This sequence joins TRBV29-1 and TRBJ2-7; 10 bases fit TRBD2. After removal of 1 base from V and 6 bases from J, the junction contained 3 bases not matched to a gene. The length of the CDR3 is 13 residues. Germline CDR1 and CDR2: SQVTM and ANQGSEA. DNA for the CDR3: TGCAGCGTTGAAGGTCTAGCGGGAGTCGAGCAGTACTTC. Translating gives CSVEGLAGVEQYF.